This TCR beta chain originates from a study of Graves' ophthalmopathy and Graves' hyperthyroidism. Amplified TCR beta CDR3 regions were obtained using RNA transcripts as template. A first-round RT-PCR used HTBI primers, followed by a second-round multiplex PCR. From the multiplex PCR reads, TCRdb called clonotypes with MiXCR, one entry per CDR3 protein. The sample records under 350,000 distinct CDR3 sequences, roughly 15% being singletons. The trim removed 4 bases at V and 5 bases at J, leaving 11 bases unmatched. Germline V gives CDR1 MGHRA, CDR2 YSYEKL. The CDR3 has 16 amino acids. In this sample, this clonotype turned up many times.

Sequences were obtained from peripheral blood. The TCR comes from an adult man with Graves' ophthalmopathy. The V call is TRBV4-1, the J call TRBJ2-5; 9 nucleotides line up with TRBD2. The CDR3 loop is CASSPLEAGGTETQYF. The CDR3 DNA sequence: TGCGCCAGCAGCCCCCTTGAGGCGGGAGGGACGGAGACCCAGTACTTC.